This T cell receptor (beta chain) was recorded in a study of pediatric ulcerative colitis. Sequencing was performed with immunoSEQ multiplex PCR; in TCRdb, only in-frame clones are kept and a portion is missing. This table has roughly 64,000 clones, roughly nine tenths appearing once. V lost 8 bases and J 3 bases, leaving 16 bases between the germline ends. This CDR3 spans 14 amino acids. Germline V CDR1 and CDR2: SNHLY, FYNNEI. This clone was detected only a few times. The TCR sequence derives from a boy between 5 and 17 years old with severe ulcerative colitis. The source material was blood. This chain joins TRBV2 and TRBJ1-2, with a weak D call TRBD1 (6 bases). CDR3 sequence reads: CASSWGQGDYGYTF. In nucleotides, the CDR3 is TGTGCCAGCTCTTGGGGGCAGGGTGACTATGGCTACACCTTC. Full variable domain (missing parts from reference TRBV2 and TRBJ1-2): EPEVTQTPSHQVTQMGQEVILRCVPISNHLYFYWYRQILGQKVEFLVSFYNNEISEKSEIFDDQFSVERPDGSNFTLKIRSTKLEDSAMYFCASSWGQGDYGYTFGSGTRLTVV.